These 25 T cell receptor beta chains were all obtained from the same sample, sequenced in a study of CXCR3-negative and CXCR3-positive naive CD8 T cells. UMI-tagged TRB cDNA libraries were built via 5' RACE. TCRdb reanalyzed the 5' RACE reads, giving one entry per CDR3 protein sequence and no DNA. The sample is made up of around 7,000 distinct CDR3 sequences, and the top ten hold about 2% of it. Sample: naive CXCR3- CD8+ T cells from blood. Subset noted: CD45RO-CCR7+CD27+CD95- naive CD8+ T cells lacking CXCR3 (TNR3-). The receptors shown here come from a human donor in good health. Some clones in this sample may be carry-over from other donors' samples.

This CDR3 reads CASSAQVHEQYF. This rearrangement joins TRBV7-9 to TRBJ2-7. This CDR3 comprises 12 residues. Germline V gene lookup returns CDR1 SEHNR and CDR2 FQNEAQ (reference sequence).

V is TRBV5-5 and J is TRBJ2-7; TCRdb outputs TRBD2, but without DNA this stays unchecked. This CDR3 is 15 amino acids long. Germline-derived CDR1 and CDR2 are SGHKS and YYEKEE (reference sequence). The CDR3 region is CASSSDAGISYEQYF.

Judged by frequency, this clonotype is medium-sized (0.01 to 0.1%). The V and J genes are TRBV7-9 and TRBJ2-7; without DNA, the TCRdb call of TRBD2 cannot be checked. The CDR3 has 14 amino acids. CDR1 is SEHNR and CDR2 is FQNEAQ in the germline V gene (reference sequence). The CDR3 here is CASSPTSSPYEQYF.

Frequency places this clonotype as medium-sized. This sequence joins TRBV29-1 and TRBJ2-7; TCRdb lists TRBD1, though no DNA is available to test this call. The CDR3 sequence is 14 residues long. CDR1 and CDR2 (germline): SQVTM, ANQGSEA. CDR3 loop: CSVGSGLDSYEQYF.

Its frequency marks this clonotype as medium-sized. V and J are TRBV5-6 and TRBJ2-1. The CDR3 is made up of 14 amino acids. Germline lookup yields CDR1 SGHDT and CDR2 YYEEEE. The CDR3 reads CASSERGSYNEQFF.

This chain links TRBV7-9 with TRBJ1-1; without DNA, the TCRdb call of TRBD1 cannot be checked. There are 16 residues in the CDR3. Germline V gene data show CDR1 as SEHNR and CDR2 as FQNEAQ (reference sequence). This chain's CDR3 is CASSPRQGARVTEAFF.

The chain joins TRBV5-4 to TRBJ2-1; with no DNA, the TCRdb D assignment of TRBD1 cannot be verified. This CDR3 is built from 13 residues. The germline V gene encodes CDR1 SGHNT and CDR2 YYREEE (reference sequence). CDR3 sequence: CASSPGEKNEQFF.

This clonotype is identified as medium-sized (0.01 to 0.1%) from frequency. The chain joins TRBV29-1 to TRBJ2-2; absent DNA, TCRdb's TRBD1 call cannot be checked. Germline V CDR1 and CDR2: SQVTM, ANQGSEA. The CDR3 has 16 amino acids. CDR3 region: CSAPRPGTENTGELFF.

This clonotype is medium-sized (0.01 to 0.1%) by frequency. The chain combines TRBV5-1 with TRBJ2-7; TCRdb picks TRBD1, but there is no DNA to check that call. Germline V gives CDR1 SGHRS, CDR2 YFSETQ. The CDR3 has 16 residues. The CDR3 here is CASSNGQGRTSYEQYF.

By frequency, this clonotype is medium-sized. The V and J genes are TRBV7-9 and TRBJ2-2. The germline CDR1 and CDR2 sequences are SEHNR and FQNEAQ (reference sequence). This CDR3 has 12 amino acids. The CDR3 here is CASSSTAGELFF.

The chain links TRBV10-2 to TRBJ1-2; there is no DNA to check the TCRdb D call of TRBD1. Germline CDR1 and CDR2: WSHSY and SAAADI. This CDR3 is built from 13 residues. The CDR3 protein is CASSEPGGGGYTF.

V is TRBV25-1 and J is TRBJ1-2; TCRdb designates TRBD1, a call that cannot be tested without DNA. CDR1 and CDR2 (germline): MGHDK, SYGVNS. This CDR3 spans 12 amino acids. The CDR3: CATFGTIYGYTF.

This chain connects TRBV10-1 to TRBJ2-5; TCRdb picks TRBD1, but there is no DNA to check that call. This CDR3 has 16 amino acids. Germline V gene sequence: CDR1 WNHNN, CDR2 SYGVQD (reference sequence). This chain's CDR3 is CASSESGTGPAETQYF.

J is TRBJ2-1 and V is TRBV28; as DNA is missing, the TRBD1 call by TCRdb cannot be tested. Germline CDR1 MDHEN, CDR2 SYDVKM. The CDR3 contains 15 residues. The chain's CDR3 is CASSSPSPSDNEQFF.

The chain couples TRBV25-1 to TRBJ1-6. The CDR3 has 15 amino acids. In germline, CDR1 is MGHDK, CDR2 SYGVNS. CDR3 region: CASSAMEKGLSPLHF.

The chain is built from TRBV11-1 and TRBJ2-3. CDR1 and CDR2 from the germline V gene are SGHAT and FQDESV (reference sequence). The CDR3 totals 13 residues. CDR3 protein: CASSLGPGGTQYF.

The genes are TRBV12-3 or TRBV12-4 and TRBJ2-3; TCRdb selects TRBD1, and the lack of DNA leaves this call unchecked. CDR3 length equals 12 residues. The CDR3 protein is CASSLGGQTQYF.

The chain uses TRBV3-1 and TRBJ2-2; TCRdb designates TRBD2, a call that cannot be tested without DNA. This CDR3 region has 17 residues. The germline gives CDR1 LGHDT, CDR2 YNNKEL (reference sequence). The CDR3: CASSPGLAGEGTGELFF.

J is TRBJ2-5 and V is TRBV4-1; checking the TCRdb D call of TRBD2 is not possible without DNA. Germline V gene data show CDR1 as MGHRA and CDR2 as YSYEKL. This CDR3 comprises 17 residues. CDR3: CASSQDEQRGHQETQYF.

Frequency places this clonotype as medium-sized. The rearrangement joins TRBV19 to TRBJ1-2. The germline V gene has CDR1 LNHDA and CDR2 SQIVND (reference sequence). The CDR3 extends over 13 amino acids. The CDR3 is CASGPNANYGYTF.

The chain combines TRBV19 with TRBJ2-1; TCRdb indicates TRBD1, and absent DNA this call remains unverified. This CDR3 is 15 amino acids long. Germline-derived CDR1 and CDR2 are LNHDA and SQIVND (reference sequence). CDR3 in amino acids: CASSLGLSSYNEQFF. The entire variable domain, with the rest obtained from reference TRBV19 and TRBJ2-1, is as follows: DGGITQSPKYLFRKEGQNVTLSCEQNLNHDAMYWYRQDPGQGLRLIYYSQIVNDFQKGDIAEGYSVSREKKESFPLTVTSAQKNPTAFYLCASSLGLSSYNEQFFGPGTRLTVL.

The chain recombines TRBV7-6 with TRBJ2-2; without DNA, the TCRdb call of TRBD1 cannot be checked. The CDR3 has 20 residues. The germline V gene encodes CDR1 SGHVS and CDR2 FNYEAQ. The CDR3 region is CASSLEVFAQGNRNTGELFF.

The J gene is TRBJ2-1, the V gene TRBV19; the TCRdb call, TRBD2, lacks DNA for checking. This CDR3 is 19 amino acids long. Germline values: CDR1 LNHDA, CDR2 SQIVND (reference sequence). CDR3 sequence: CASSIERSGLAGLYNEQFF.

The gene calls are TRBV6-6 and TRBJ2-7; with no DNA, the TCRdb D assignment of TRBD1 cannot be verified. The CDR3 loop spans 13 amino acids. CDR1 is MNHNY and CDR2 is SVGAGI in the germline V gene (reference sequence). This CDR3 reads CASSFAGDYEQYF.

The chain couples TRBV25-1 to TRBJ2-2; no DNA is available, so the TRBD2 call from TCRdb remains unchecked. Germline V lookup: CDR1 MGHDK, CDR2 SYGVNS. The CDR3 is made up of 18 amino acids. CDR3 loop: CASSDLWDSESNTGELFF.